This entry is about one T cell receptor (beta chain). The data were obtained in a study of early T cells in non-severe SARS-CoV-2 infection. The V end was cut by 9 bases, the J end by 4 bases, with 5 bases between. CDR3 length: 10 amino acids. Per the germline V gene, CDR1 is MDHEN and CDR2 is SYDVKM. One entry per CDR3 protein results from TCRdb running MiXCR on the 5' RACE reads. The sample holds around 52,000 distinct CDR3 sequences, roughly 10% seen once. What was sequenced was whole blood. This clonotype was obtained from an adult who was a healthcare worker with PCR-confirmed SARS-CoV-2 infection or an uninfected control (not recorded which). The chain joins TRBV28 to TRBJ2-3; D call uncertain. The CDR3 DNA reads TGTGCCAGTGGACCAGATACGCAGTATTTT. It yields the protein CASGPDTQYF.